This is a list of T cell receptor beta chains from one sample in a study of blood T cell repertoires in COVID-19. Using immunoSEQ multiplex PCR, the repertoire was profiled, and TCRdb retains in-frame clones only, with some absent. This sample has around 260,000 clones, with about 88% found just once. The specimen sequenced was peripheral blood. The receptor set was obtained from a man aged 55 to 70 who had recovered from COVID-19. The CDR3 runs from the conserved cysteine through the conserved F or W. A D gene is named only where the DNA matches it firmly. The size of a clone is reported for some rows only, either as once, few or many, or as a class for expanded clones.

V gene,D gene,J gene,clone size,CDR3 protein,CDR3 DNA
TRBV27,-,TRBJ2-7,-,CASSSKTRISYEQYF,TGTGCCAGCAGTTCCAAGACACGGATCTCCTACGAGCAGTACTTC
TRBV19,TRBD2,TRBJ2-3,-,CASSTSEAGVINTQYF,TGTGCCAGTAGTACCTCGGAAGCGGGGGTTATAAATACGCAGTATTTT
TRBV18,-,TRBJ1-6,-,CASSPDGGGGSPLHF,TGTGCCAGCTCACCGGATGGCGGGGGAGGTTCACCCCTCCACTTT
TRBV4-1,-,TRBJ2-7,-,CASSQADLSTGEQYF,TGCGCCAGCAGCCAAGCCGACCTTTCGACAGGAGAGCAGTACTTC
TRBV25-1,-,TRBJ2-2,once,CASRLRVNTGELFF,TGTGCCAGCAGACTGAGGGTTAACACCGGGGAGCTGTTTTTT
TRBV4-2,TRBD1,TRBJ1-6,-,CASSQDTGTAYNSPLHF,TGTGCCAGCAGCCAAGACACCGGGACAGCGTATAATTCACCCCTCCACTTT
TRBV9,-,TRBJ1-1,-,CASSVVGGEAFF,TGTGCCAGCAGCGTAGTCGGAGGTGAAGCTTTCTTT
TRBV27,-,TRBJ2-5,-,CASSPWTTQETQYF,TGTGCCAGCAGTCCCTGGACAACTCAAGAGACCCAGTACTTC
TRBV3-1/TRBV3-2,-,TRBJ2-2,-,CASSQDWREYGELFF,TGTGCCAGCAGCCAAGATTGGAGGGAATACGGGGAGCTGTTTTTT
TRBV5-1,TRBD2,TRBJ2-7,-,CASSPGGSSYEQYF,TGCGCCAGCAGTCCGGGGGGAAGCTCCTACGAGCAGTACTTC
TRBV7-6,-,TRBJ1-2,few,CASSLAGDFQVYGYTF,TGTGCCAGCAGCTTAGCGGGAGACTTCCAGGTGTATGGCTACACCTTC
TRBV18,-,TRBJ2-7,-,CASSPPLAGKDEQYF,TGTGCCAGCTCACCCCCCCTCGCAGGGAAGGACGAGCAGTACTTC
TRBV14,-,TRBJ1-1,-,CASSQDLGLAEAFF,TGTGCCAGCAGCCAAGATTTGGGCTTAGCTGAAGCTTTCTTT
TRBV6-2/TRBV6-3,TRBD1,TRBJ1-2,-,CASSYSSGQGLAGYTF,TGTGCCAGCAGTTACTCTTCCGGACAGGGGTTAGCAGGCTACACCTTC
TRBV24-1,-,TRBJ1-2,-,CATSENRVNYGYTF,TGTGCCACCAGTGAAAACAGAGTTAACTATGGCTACACCTTC
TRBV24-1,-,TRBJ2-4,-,CATSETTGLRYIQYF,TGTGCCACCAGTGAAACAACAGGGTTGAGATACATTCAGTACTTC
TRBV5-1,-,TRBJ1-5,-,CASGFFMDSRKQPQHF,TGCGCCAGCGGGTTTTTCATGGACAGTAGGAAGCAGCCCCAGCATTTT
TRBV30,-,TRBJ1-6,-,CAWSSLLVGNSPLHF,TGTGCCTGGAGCTCCCTATTAGTGGGCAATTCACCCCTCCACTTT
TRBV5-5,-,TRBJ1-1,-,CASSPRGNTEAFF,TGTGCCAGCAGCCCCCGAGGTAACACTGAAGCTTTCTTT
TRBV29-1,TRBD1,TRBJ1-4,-,CSVEGDRGSNEKLFF,TGCAGCGTTGAGGGTGACAGGGGGTCTAATGAAAAACTGTTTTTT